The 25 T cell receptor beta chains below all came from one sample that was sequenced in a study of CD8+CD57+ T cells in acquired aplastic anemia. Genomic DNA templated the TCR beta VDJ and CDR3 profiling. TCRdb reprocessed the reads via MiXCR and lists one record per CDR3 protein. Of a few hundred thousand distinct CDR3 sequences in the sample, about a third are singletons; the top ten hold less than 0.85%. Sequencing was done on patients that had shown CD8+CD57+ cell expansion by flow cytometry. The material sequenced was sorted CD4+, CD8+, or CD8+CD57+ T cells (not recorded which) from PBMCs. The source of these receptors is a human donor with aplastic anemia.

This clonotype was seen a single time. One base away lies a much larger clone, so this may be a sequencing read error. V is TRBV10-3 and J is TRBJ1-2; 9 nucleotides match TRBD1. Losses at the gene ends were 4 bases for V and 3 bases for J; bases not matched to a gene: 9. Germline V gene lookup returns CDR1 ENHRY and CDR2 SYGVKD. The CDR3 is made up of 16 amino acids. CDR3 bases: TGTGCCATCAGTGCCGTTTGGGACAGGGATTACTATGGCTACACCTTC. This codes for CAISAVWDRDYYGYTF.

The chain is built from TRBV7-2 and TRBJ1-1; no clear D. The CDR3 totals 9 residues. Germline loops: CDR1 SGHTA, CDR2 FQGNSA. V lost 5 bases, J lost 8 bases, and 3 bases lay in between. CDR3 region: CASSKEAFF. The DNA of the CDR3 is TGTGCCAGCAGCAAAGAAGCTTTCTTT.

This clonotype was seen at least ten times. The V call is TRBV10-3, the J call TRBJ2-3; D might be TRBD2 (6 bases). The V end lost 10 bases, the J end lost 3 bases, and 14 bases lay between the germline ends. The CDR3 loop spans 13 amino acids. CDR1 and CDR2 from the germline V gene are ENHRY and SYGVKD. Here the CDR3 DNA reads TGTGCCACGGGGCCGGGAGTGACAGATACGCAGTATTTT. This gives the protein CATGPGVTDTQYF.

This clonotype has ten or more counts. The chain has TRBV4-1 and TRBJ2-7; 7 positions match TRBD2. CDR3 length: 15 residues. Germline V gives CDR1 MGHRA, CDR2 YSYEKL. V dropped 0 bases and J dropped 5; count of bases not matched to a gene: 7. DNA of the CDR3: TGCGCCAGCAGCCAAGAAAGGCAGGGAGGGAACGAGCAGTACTTC. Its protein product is CASSQERQGGNEQYF.

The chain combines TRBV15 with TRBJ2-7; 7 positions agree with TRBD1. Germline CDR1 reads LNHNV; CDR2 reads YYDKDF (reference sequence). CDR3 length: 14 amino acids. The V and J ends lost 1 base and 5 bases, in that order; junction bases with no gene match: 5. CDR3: CATSRADRAHEQYF. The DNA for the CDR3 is TGTGCCACCAGCAGAGCTGACAGGGCCCACGAGCAGTACTTC. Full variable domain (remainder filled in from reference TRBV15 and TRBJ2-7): DAMVIQNPRYQVTQFGKPVTLSCSQTLNHNVMYWYQQKSSQAPKLLFHYYDKDFNNEADTPDNFQSRRPNTSFCFLDIRSPGLGDTAMYLCATSRADRAHEQYFGPGTRLTVT.

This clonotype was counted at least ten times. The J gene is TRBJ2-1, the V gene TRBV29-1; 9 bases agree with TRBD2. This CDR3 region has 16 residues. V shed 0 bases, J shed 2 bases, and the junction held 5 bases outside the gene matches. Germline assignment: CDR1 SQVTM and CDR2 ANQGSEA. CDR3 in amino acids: CSVEDLSGSAYNEQFF. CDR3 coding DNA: TGCAGCGTTGAAGATCTTAGCGGGAGCGCCTACAATGAGCAGTTCTTC.

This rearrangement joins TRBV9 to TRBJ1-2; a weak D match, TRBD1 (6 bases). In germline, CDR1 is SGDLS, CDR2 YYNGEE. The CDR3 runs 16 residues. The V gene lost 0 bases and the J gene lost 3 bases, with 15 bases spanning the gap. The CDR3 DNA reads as TGTGCCAGCAGCGTAGCAAAGACAGGCGGGGACTATGGCTACACCTTC. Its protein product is CASSVAKTGGDYGYTF.

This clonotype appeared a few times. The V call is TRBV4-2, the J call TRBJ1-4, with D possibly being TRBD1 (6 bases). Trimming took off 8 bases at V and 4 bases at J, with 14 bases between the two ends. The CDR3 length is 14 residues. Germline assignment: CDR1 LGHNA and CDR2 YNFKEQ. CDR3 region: CASRKDRLNEKLFF. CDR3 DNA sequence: TGTGCCAGCCGAAAAGACAGGCTTAATGAAAAACTGTTTTTT.

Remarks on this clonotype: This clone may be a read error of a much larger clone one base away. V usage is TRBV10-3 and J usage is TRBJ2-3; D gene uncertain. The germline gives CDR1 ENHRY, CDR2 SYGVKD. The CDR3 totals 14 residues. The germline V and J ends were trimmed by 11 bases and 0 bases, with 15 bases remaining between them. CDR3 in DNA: TGTGCCGTAGGCCTGAACACTAGCACAGATACGCAGTATTTT. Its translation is CAVGLNTSTDTQYF.

Written as DNA, the CDR3 is TGTGCCAGCAGTCGACAGGGGAAGGCGAATGGCTACACCTTC. The encoded protein is CASSRQGKANGYTF. The chain combines TRBV25-1 with TRBJ1-2; TRBD1 agrees at 8 bases. The CDR3 loop spans 14 amino acids. Germline CDR1 is MGHDK and CDR2 is SYGVNS. Germline trimming cut 5 bases from V and 6 bases from J; bases unmatched to any gene: 8.

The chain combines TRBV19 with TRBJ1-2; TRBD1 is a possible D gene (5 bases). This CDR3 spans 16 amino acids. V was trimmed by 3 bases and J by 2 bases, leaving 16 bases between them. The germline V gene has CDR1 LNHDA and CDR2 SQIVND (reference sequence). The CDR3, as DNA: TGTGCCAGTAGTATTGTGCCAGGGCGCGTGAACTATGGCTACACCTTC. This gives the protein CASSIVPGRVNYGYTF.

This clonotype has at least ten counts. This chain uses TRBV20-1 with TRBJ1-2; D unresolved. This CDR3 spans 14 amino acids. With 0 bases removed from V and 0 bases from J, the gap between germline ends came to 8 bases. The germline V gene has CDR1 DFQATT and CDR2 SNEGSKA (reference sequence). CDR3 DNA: TGCAGTGCTAGAGATCCAGGATCTAACTATGGCTACACCTTC. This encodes CSARDPGSNYGYTF.

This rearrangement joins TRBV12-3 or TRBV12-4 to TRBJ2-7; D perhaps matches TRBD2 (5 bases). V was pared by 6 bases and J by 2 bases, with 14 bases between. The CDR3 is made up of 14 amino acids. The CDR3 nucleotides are TGTGCCAGCAGCCGGGGAATACAGACCTACGAGCAGTACTTC. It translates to CASSRGIQTYEQYF.

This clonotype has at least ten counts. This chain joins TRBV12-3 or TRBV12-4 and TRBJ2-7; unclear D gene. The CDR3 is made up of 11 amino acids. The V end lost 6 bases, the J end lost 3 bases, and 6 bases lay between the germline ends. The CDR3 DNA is TGTGCCAGCAGATCTGACTACGAGCAGTACTTC. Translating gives CASRSDYEQYF.

The CDR3 nucleotides read TGTGCCAGCAGACCTCCCGGGGGCCCCTATGGCTACACCTTC. Protein product: CASRPPGGPYGYTF. The V and J genes are TRBV6-1 and TRBJ1-2, with TRBD1 as a possible D gene (6 bases). The CDR3 is 14 amino acids. Between the trimmed V and J ends, which lost 6 bases and 4 bases, there was a span of 15 bases. Germline V gene lookup returns CDR1 MNHNS and CDR2 SASEGT.

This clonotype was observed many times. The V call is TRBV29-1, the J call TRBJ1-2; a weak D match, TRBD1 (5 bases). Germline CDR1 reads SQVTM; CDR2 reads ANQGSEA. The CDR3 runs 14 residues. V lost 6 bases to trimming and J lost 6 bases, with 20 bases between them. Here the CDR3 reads CSVLPGPGIDGYTF. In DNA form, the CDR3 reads TGCAGCGTCTTACCGGGTCCAGGGATAGATGGCTACACCTTC.

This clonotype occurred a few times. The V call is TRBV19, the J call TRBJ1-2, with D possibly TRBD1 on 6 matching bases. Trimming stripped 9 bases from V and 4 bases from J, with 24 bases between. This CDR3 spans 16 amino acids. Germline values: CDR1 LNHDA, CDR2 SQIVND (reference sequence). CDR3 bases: TGTGCCAGCAGCCCGACTCGGACAGCTCTTGGCTATGGCTACACCTTC. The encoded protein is CASSPTRTALGYGYTF. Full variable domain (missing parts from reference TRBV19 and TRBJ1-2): DGGITQSPKYLFRKEGQNVTLSCEQNLNHDAMYWYRQDPGQGLRLIYYSQIVNDFQKGDIAEGYSVSREKKESFPLTVTSAQKNPTAFYLCASSPTRTALGYGYTFGSGTRLTVV.

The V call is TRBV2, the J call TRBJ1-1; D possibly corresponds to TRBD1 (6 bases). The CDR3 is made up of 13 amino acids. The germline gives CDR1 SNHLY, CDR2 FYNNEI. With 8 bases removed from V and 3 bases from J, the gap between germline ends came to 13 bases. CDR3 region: CASWVEGDTEAFF. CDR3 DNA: TGTGCCAGCTGGGTAGAGGGGGACACTGAAGCTTTCTTT. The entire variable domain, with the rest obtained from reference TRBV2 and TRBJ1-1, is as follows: EPEVTQTPSHQVTQMGQEVILRCVPISNHLYFYWYRQILGQKVEFLVSFYNNEISEKSEIFDDQFSVERPDGSNFTLKIRSTKLEDSAMYFCASWVEGDTEAFFGQGTRLTVV.

In DNA form, the CDR3 reads TGTGCCAGCAGCCTCGGACAGGCTCCTACCATGAACACTGAAGCTTTCTTT. Amino acid sequence: CASSLGQAPTMNTEAFF. The chain joins TRBV9 to TRBJ1-1; 7 bases agree with TRBD1. The CDR3 contains 17 residues. Germline CDR1 and CDR2: SGDLS and YYNGEE. Trimming at V came to 4 bases and at J to 0 bases, leaving 12 bases not matched to a gene. The full variable domain, completed using reference TRBV9 and TRBJ1-1, is DSGVTQTPKHLITATGQRVTLRCSPRSGDLSVYWYQQSLDQGLQFLIQYYNGEERAKGNILERFSAQQFPDLHSELNLSSLELGDSALYFCASSLGQAPTMNTEAFFGQGTRLTVV.

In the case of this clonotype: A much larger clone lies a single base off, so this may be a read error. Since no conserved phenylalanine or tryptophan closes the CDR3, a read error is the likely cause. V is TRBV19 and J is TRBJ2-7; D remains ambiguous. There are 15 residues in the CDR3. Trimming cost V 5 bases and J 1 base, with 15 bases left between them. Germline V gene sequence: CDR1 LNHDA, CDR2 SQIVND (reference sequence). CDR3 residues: CASSHQGRASYEQYL. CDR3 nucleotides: TGTGCCAGTAGTCACCAAGGACGGGCTTCCTACGAGCAGTACCTC.

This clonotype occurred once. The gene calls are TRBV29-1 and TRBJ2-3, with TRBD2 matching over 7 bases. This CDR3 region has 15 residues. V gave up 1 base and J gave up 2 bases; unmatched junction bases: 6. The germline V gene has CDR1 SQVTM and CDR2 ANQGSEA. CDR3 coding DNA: TGCAGCGTTGAAGTTGGGGGGGTGGTCACAGATACGCAGTATTTT. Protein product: CSVEVGGVVTDTQYF.

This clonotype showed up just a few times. The CDR3 region has the DNA TGTGCCAGCACCACCCAGGGGGGGTTCAAGGCAGAGACCCAGTACTTC. It yields the protein CASTTQGGFKAETQYF. The J gene is TRBJ2-5, the V gene TRBV6-1, with D possibly called TRBD1 or TRBD2 (7 bases each). V was cut by 7 bases and J by 4 bases, with 22 bases left in between. Germline V CDR1 and CDR2: MNHNS, SASEGT. This CDR3 has 16 residues.

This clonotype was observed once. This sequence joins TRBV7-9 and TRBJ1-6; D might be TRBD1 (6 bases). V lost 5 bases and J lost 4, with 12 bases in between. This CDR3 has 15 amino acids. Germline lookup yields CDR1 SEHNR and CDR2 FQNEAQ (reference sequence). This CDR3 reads CASSTGSTYNSPLHF. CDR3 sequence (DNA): TGTGCCAGCAGCACAGGGTCAACGTATAATTCACCCCTCCACTTT.

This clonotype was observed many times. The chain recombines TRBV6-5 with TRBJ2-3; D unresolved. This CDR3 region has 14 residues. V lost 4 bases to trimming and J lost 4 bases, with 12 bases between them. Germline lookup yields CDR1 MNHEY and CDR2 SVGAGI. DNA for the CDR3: TGTGCCAGCAGTTTGGCAGAATCGGCAGATACGCAGTATTTT. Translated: CASSLAESADTQYF.

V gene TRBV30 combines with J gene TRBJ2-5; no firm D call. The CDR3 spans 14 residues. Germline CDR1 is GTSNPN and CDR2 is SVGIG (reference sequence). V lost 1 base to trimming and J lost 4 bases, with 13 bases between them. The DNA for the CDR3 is TGTGCCTGGAGTGGGGCCAGTAGGGCAGAGACCCAGTACTTC. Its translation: CAWSGASRAETQYF.